This T cell receptor beta chain came from a study of beta chain features in type 1 diabetes. Study context: Patients were similar to healthy donors in age and gender (as well as in cell yields). Notes on the study in general: For type 1 diabetes patients, VDJ junctions showed fewer insertions and more deletions. Cells with high TCR expression could be over-represented by cDNA sequencing. Shorter TCRB CDR3s, moderately but significantly so, were found in Type 1 diabetes patients in all four CD4+ subsets.

Sorted populations all exceeded 95% purity. As for this clone: The antigen remains undetermined.

CDR3 size: 15 residues. Germline V gene lookup returns CDR1 SGHTA and CDR2 FQGTGA. The V end lost 5 bases, the J end lost 6 bases, and 20 bases lay between the germline ends. Sequenced material consisted of expressed TCRB transcripts (all of the isolated RNA was reverse transcribed). Produced via immunoSEQ multiplex PCR; TCRdb's table is partial and in-frame only. The sample lists 130,000 or so clones; around 9% were seen once. The V call is TRBV7-3, the J call TRBJ2-7; D ambiguous. The clonotype was recovered from a young man with type 1 diabetes. Sequencing was done on a sample of central memory CD4+ T cells from blood. The CDR3 DNA sequence: TGTGCCAGCAGCCCTCAACATTCGACCCCGGGCGAGCAGTACTTC. It is translated as CASSPQHSTPGEQYF.